Detailed here is one T cell receptor beta chain. Its target is unknown. Treatment indicated: approximately nine-day PBMC culture with coronavirus spike peptide pools or control peptides (ViraFEST assay). The data belong to a study of vaccination and CD4 T cells after COVID-19. As for the study in general: Overlapping peptides covering the spike proteins of SARS-CoV-2, HCoV-NL63, HCoV-OC43 and HCoV-229E were added to stimulate cells.

CDR3 length equals 14 residues. The germline V and J ends were trimmed by 7 bases and 4 bases, with 16 bases remaining between them. Germline V gene data show CDR1 as MNHEY and CDR2 as SVGEGT. Once obtained from cultured CD4+ T cells, the DNA was sequenced using the Oncomine TCR Beta short-read assay. TCRdb re-called the PCR reads with MiXCR, one entry per CDR3 protein. This table has 13,000 to 15,000 distinct CDR3 sequences, about 41% appearing once. The sample taken for sequencing was CD4+ T cells from blood, cultured in vitro. The sequence derives from a human donor who had recovered from COVID-19. The J gene is TRBJ1-1, the V gene TRBV6-2 or TRBV6-3, with D maybe TRBD1 (5 bases). The CDR3 loop is CASKMQGIGTEAFF. CDR3 bases: TGTGCCAGCAAAATGCAGGGTATCGGCACTGAAGCTTTCTTT.